Shown below are 5 T cell receptor beta chains from a single sample sequenced in a study of blood T cell repertoires in COVID-19. Sequencing was performed with immunoSEQ multiplex PCR; in TCRdb, only in-frame clones are kept and a portion is missing. The table records approximately 170,000 clones, around four fifths of them present only once. What was sequenced was PBMCs or T cells enriched from blood (not recorded which). These receptors were obtained from a woman aged 45 to 65 who had recovered from COVID-19.

The chain joins TRBV19 to TRBJ1-2; no firm D call. Germline V gene data show CDR1 as LNHDA and CDR2 as SQIVND (reference sequence). This CDR3 has 15 amino acids. Trimming took off 7 bases at V and 0 bases at J, with 15 bases between the two ends. CDR3 nucleotides: TGTGCCAGTACCCCGCAGGCCCCCACTAACTATGGCTACACCTTC. As protein: CASTPQAPTNYGYTF.

The gene calls are TRBV6-5 and TRBJ1-1; 8 bases line up with TRBD1. J was trimmed by 1 base and V by 2 bases; bases with no gene match: 0. This CDR3 has 14 amino acids. Germline V gene sequence: CDR1 MNHEY, CDR2 SVGAGI. The CDR3 loop is CASSYDRGNTEAFF. CDR3 in DNA: TGTGCCAGCAGTTACGACAGGGGGAACACTGAAGCTTTCTTT.

This sequence joins TRBV2 and TRBJ2-1; 7 bases are shared with TRBD1. This CDR3 has 15 residues. Germline V gene lookup returns CDR1 SNHLY and CDR2 FYNNEI. J gave up 6 bases and V 4 bases, and 9 bases lay outside the gene matches. In nucleotides, the CDR3 is TGTGCCAGCAGTGCCCGACAGGGATCGGGCAATGAGCAGTTCTTC. It encodes CASSARQGSGNEQFF.

This chain uses TRBV10-1 with TRBJ2-3; 8 bases line up with TRBD2. CDR1 WNHNN and CDR2 SYGVQD come from the germline V gene (reference sequence). The CDR3 runs 15 residues. The trim removed 5 bases at V and 1 base at J, leaving 5 bases unmatched. CDR3 sequence reads: CASSPGREGTDTQYF. CDR3 coding DNA: TGCGCCAGCAGTCCCGGGAGGGAAGGCACAGATACGCAGTATTTT.

This rearrangement joins TRBV12-5 to TRBJ2-3; D is unresolved. Trimming shortened V by 2 bases and J by 7 bases, and 4 bases separated the two germline ends. Germline V gene data show CDR1 as LGHNT and CDR2 as FRNRAP. CDR3 length: 11 amino acids. The CDR3 loop reads CASGLLHTQYF. In DNA form, the CDR3 reads TGTGCTAGTGGTTTGCTTCATACGCAGTATTTT.